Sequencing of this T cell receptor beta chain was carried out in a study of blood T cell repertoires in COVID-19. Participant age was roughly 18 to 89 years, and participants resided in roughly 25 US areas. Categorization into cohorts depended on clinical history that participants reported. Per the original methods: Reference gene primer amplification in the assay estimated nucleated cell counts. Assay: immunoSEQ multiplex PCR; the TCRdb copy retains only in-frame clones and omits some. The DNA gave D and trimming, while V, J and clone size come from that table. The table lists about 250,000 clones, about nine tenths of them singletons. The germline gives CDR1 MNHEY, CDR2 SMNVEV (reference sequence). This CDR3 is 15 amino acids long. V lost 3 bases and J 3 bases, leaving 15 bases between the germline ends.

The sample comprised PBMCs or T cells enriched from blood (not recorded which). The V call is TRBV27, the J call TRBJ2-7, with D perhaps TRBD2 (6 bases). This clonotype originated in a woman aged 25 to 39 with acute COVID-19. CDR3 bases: TGTGCCAGCAGTTTGGCGGGGTGGAGTCTCTACGAGCAGTACTTC. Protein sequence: CASSLAGWSLYEQYF.